The 19 T cell receptor beta chains listed next were all sequenced from one sample in a study of identifying expanded T cells in peripheral blood. Profiling relied on immunoSEQ multiplex PCR, and the TCRdb table lists in-frame clones only, not all of them. This sample has around 90,000 clones, with roughly 88% found just once. The sample taken for sequencing was blood. All receptors come from a person aged 18 to 69 in good health.

V usage is TRBV6-6 and J usage is TRBJ1-5; D call uncertain. The CDR3 runs to 14 residues. Trimming removed 2 bases from V and 1 base from J, with 6 bases in between. Germline lookup yields CDR1 MNHNY and CDR2 SVGAGI (reference sequence). CDR3 in amino acids: CASSYAGSNQPQHF. CDR3 nucleotide sequence: TGTGCCAGCAGTTACGCGGGAAGCAATCAGCCCCAGCATTTT.

This chain uses TRBV19 with TRBJ2-7; D is perhaps TRBD1 or TRBD2 (5 bases each). The CDR3 consists of 13 residues. CDR1 is LNHDA, CDR2 SQIVND, per germline (reference sequence). V shed 10 bases and J shed 1 base, with 14 bases lying between them. DNA of the CDR3: TGTGCCACCGCAGAGGGGATTTCCTACGAGCAGTACTTC. It encodes CATAEGISYEQYF.

This clone was seen just once. The chain is built from TRBV7-9 and TRBJ2-7; D unresolved. This CDR3 comprises 13 residues. The V end was cut by 5 bases, the J end by 6 bases, with 14 bases between. In germline, CDR1 is SEHNR, CDR2 FQNEAQ (reference sequence). CDR3: CASSQDFPGEQYF. The CDR3 bases are TGTGCCAGCAGCCAAGACTTTCCCGGCGAGCAGTACTTC.

The chain combines TRBV2 with TRBJ1-1; no firm D call. The CDR3 spans 13 residues. The V end was cut by 7 bases, the J end by 2 bases, with 11 bases between. Germline V gene lookup returns CDR1 SNHLY and CDR2 FYNNEI. The CDR3 loop reads CASNELANTEAFF. The CDR3 nucleotides are TGTGCCAGCAACGAACTGGCTAACACTGAAGCTTTCTTT.

This clone was counted a single time. Here the CDR3 reads CASSLGTSGTIYNEQFF. The CDR3 bases are TGTGCCAGCAGCTTAGGTACTAGCGGCACCATTTACAATGAGCAGTTCTTC. This chain links TRBV13 with TRBJ2-1; 8 nucleotides align to TRBD2. The germline V gene encodes CDR1 PRHDT and CDR2 FYEKMQ (reference sequence). With 0 bases clipped from V and 4 bases from J, the junction kept 8 bases outside the gene matches. The CDR3 is 17 residues long. Full variable domain (outside the CDR3, taken from reference TRBV13 and TRBJ2-1): AAGVIQSPRHLIKEKRETATLKCYPIPRHDTVYWYQQGPGQDPQFLISFYEKMQSDKGSIPDRFSAQQFSDYHSELNMSSLELGDSALYFCASSLGTSGTIYNEQFFGPGTRLTVL.

This clone was seen only once. The chain has TRBV7-3 and TRBJ2-2; D possibly uses TRBD1 or TRBD2 (5 bases each). V lost 2 bases to trimming and J lost 0 bases, with 10 bases between them. The CDR3 runs to 16 residues. Germline loops: CDR1 SGHTA, CDR2 FQGTGA. Here the CDR3 reads CASSLSGTANTGELFF. CDR3 bases: TGTGCCAGCAGCTTATCCGGGACGGCGAACACCGGGGAGCTGTTTTTT.

A word on this clone: Other DNA sequences within the sample encode an identical CDR3. The chain is built from TRBV7-9 and TRBJ2-1; the D is unclear. V gave up 5 bases and J gave up 9 bases, with 5 bases separating them. The CDR3 sequence is 10 residues long. Germline CDR1 reads SEHNR; CDR2 reads FQNEAQ (reference sequence). The CDR3 DNA sequence: TGTGCCAGCAGCCGTGTTGAGCAGTTCTTC. Its protein product is CASSRVEQFF.

The chain employs TRBV21-1 and TRBJ2-7; the table's D call of TRBD1 was not tested on the DNA. TRBV21-1 is flagged as a pseudogene. The CDR3 totals 18 residues. CDR3 in DNA: TGTGCCAGCAGCAAAGAGGGGACAGGGGGCGATTATTTTTACGAGCAGTACTTC. Translation gives CASSKEGTGGDYFYEQYF.

This chain uses TRBV29-1 with TRBJ2-1; D is undetermined. Trimming removed 2 bases at V and 5 bases at J, with 7 bases between. The V gene's germline CDR1 is SQVTM and CDR2 ANQGSEA. The CDR3 sequence is 12 residues long. For the CDR3, the DNA is TGCAGCGTTGAATGGGGTGACAATGAGCAGTTCTTC. It yields the protein CSVEWGDNEQFF.

The J gene is TRBJ2-5, the V gene TRBV10-3; TRBD1 agrees at 7 bases. Germline-derived CDR1 and CDR2 are ENHRY and SYGVKD. Unmatched junction bases numbered 5, after V lost 4 bases and J lost 3 bases. CDR3 length: 14 amino acids. CDR3 nucleotide sequence: TGTGCCATCAGTGGCCGGGACAGCAAAGAGACCCAGTACTTC. Translation: CAISGRDSKETQYF.

The J gene is TRBJ1-4, the V gene TRBV30; D uncertain. CDR1 is GTSNPN and CDR2 is SVGIG in the germline V gene (reference sequence). The CDR3 is made up of 14 amino acids. With 1 base removed from V and 11 bases from J, the gap between germline ends came to 17 bases. CDR3 DNA: TGTGCCTGGAGTGGAGGCCCACTTGGTCGGAAACTGTTTTTT. It encodes CAWSGGPLGRKLFF.

This chain connects TRBV7-9 to TRBJ2-5; 7 nucleotides line up with TRBD1. CDR3 length: 14 amino acids. Germline CDR1 is SEHNR and CDR2 is FQNEAQ (reference sequence). With 4 bases clipped from V and 2 bases from J, the junction kept 4 bases outside the gene matches. Written as DNA, the CDR3 is TGTGCCAGCAGCTCCACAGGGGTACAAGAGACCCAGTACTTC. Translating gives CASSSTGVQETQYF. Full variable domain (remainder filled in from reference TRBV7-9 and TRBJ2-5): DTGVSQNPRHKITKRGQNVTFRCDPISEHNRLYWYRQTLGQGPEFLTYFQNEAQLEKSRLLSDRFSAERPKGSFSTLEIQRTEQGDSAMYLCASSSTGVQETQYFGPGTRLLVL.

The chain carries TRBV28 and TRBJ2-2, with TRBD1 identical over 9 bases. This CDR3 has 14 amino acids. Germline assignment: CDR1 MDHEN and CDR2 SYDVKM. V shed 8 bases and J 4 bases; nucleotides not matched to a gene: 5. DNA of the CDR3: TGTGCCAGCGTCAGGGACAGGGCCACCGGGGAGCTGTTTTTT. It yields the protein CASVRDRATGELFF. Together with reference TRBV28 and TRBJ2-2, the CDR3 gives the full variable domain: DVKVTQSSRYLVKRTGEKVFLECVQDMDHENMFWYRQDPGLGLRLIYFSYDVKMKEKGDIPEGYSVSREKKERFSLILESASTNQTSMYLCASVRDRATGELFFGEGSRLTVL.

The V call is TRBV6-1, the J call TRBJ2-4, with 8 bases lining up with TRBD1. CDR3 length equals 12 residues. The J segment lost 7 bases and the V segment lost 5 bases, leaving 1 base of the junction unmatched. Germline CDR1 reads MNHNS; CDR2 reads SASEGT. CDR3 amino acids: CASSHRGNIQYF. CDR3 sequence (DNA): TGTGCCAGCAGTCACAGGGGGAACATTCAGTACTTC.

The chain carries TRBV5-1 and TRBJ2-1; TRBD1 is a possible D gene (5 bases). V gave up 4 bases and J gave up 0 bases, with 20 bases separating them. The CDR3 contains 18 residues. Germline CDR1 SGHRS, CDR2 YFSETQ. The CDR3 DNA follows: TGCGCCAGCAGCCTCGCCCGGAATAGGGGTAGCTCCTACAATGAGCAGTTCTTC. Translating gives CASSLARNRGSSYNEQFF.

The chain is built from TRBV27 and TRBJ1-4, with D tentatively TRBD1 (5 bases). The V end was cut by 3 bases, the J end by 4 bases, with 12 bases between. CDR1 and CDR2 (germline): MNHEY, SMNVEV (reference sequence). The CDR3 spans 15 residues. CDR3 coding DNA: TGTGCCAGCAGTTTTTCCCGGGGGTTTAATGAAAAACTGTTTTTT. Amino acid sequence: CASSFSRGFNEKLFF.

The CDR3 sequence is CASSERTENSPLHF. CDR3 nucleotide sequence: TGTGCCAGCAGTGAAAGGACAGAAAATTCACCCCTCCACTTT. This sequence joins TRBV6-1 and TRBJ1-6, with D tentatively TRBD1 (6 bases). Germline-derived CDR1 and CDR2 are MNHNS and SASEGT. CDR3 length equals 14 residues. V was clipped by 2 bases and J by 7 bases, with 9 bases between them.

This chain connects TRBV5-6 to TRBJ2-1, with D possibly TRBD2 on 6 matching bases. Trimming took 4 bases from V and 0 from J, leaving 14 bases between them. Germline V gene data show CDR1 as SGHDT and CDR2 as YYEEEE. CDR3 size: 16 residues. The CDR3 DNA is TGTGCCAGCAGCACCGGGACTCTTTCCTCCTACAATGAGCAGTTCTTC. The encoded protein is CASSTGTLSSYNEQFF.

The chain recombines TRBV5-1 with TRBJ2-7; 12 bases fit TRBD1. This CDR3 is built from 15 residues. Germline loops: CDR1 SGHRS, CDR2 YFSETQ. J lost 5 bases, V lost 4 bases, and 7 bases had no gene match. CDR3 nucleotide sequence: TGCGCCAGCAGCACAGGGACAGGGGGCGCCCACGAGCAGTACTTC. Translated, it gives CASSTGTGGAHEQYF.